The clone carrying this T cell receptor (beta chain) was counted only a few times. Its antigen is still unknown. cDNA synthesis used the whole RNA isolate, giving expressed TCRB sequences. Clones were read by immunoSEQ multiplex PCR, and TCRdb kept only the in-frame ones, dropping some. The sample shows a few hundred thousand clones, about a tenth of them seen only once. Germline V gene lookup returns CDR1 SEHNR and CDR2 FQNEAQ (reference sequence). The CDR3 has 13 residues. The junction had 5 bases not matched to a gene; V was cut back by 5 bases and J by 11 bases. This entry is derived from a study of beta chain features in type 1 diabetes. Regarding the study as a whole: Healthy donors had naive, central memory and Treg TCRB repertoires that appeared less similar than those seen among patients. Shorter TCRB CDR3s, moderately but significantly so, marked every one of the four CD4+ subsets in Type 1 diabetes patients.

One heparinised draw of blood, averaging around 100 mL, came from each donor. Markers CD45RO/CCR7/CD25/CD127/CD95/CD27 served to sort CD4+ naive, central memory, regulatory and stem cell-like memory cells. The gene calls are TRBV7-9 and TRBJ1-6, with 8 positions matching TRBD1. Material: naive CD4+ T cells from blood. This clonotype was sampled from a man younger than 40 with type 1 diabetes. The CDR3 bases are TGTGCCAGCAGCACAACAGGGGGGACACCCCTCCACTTT. Residues: CASSTTGGTPLHF.